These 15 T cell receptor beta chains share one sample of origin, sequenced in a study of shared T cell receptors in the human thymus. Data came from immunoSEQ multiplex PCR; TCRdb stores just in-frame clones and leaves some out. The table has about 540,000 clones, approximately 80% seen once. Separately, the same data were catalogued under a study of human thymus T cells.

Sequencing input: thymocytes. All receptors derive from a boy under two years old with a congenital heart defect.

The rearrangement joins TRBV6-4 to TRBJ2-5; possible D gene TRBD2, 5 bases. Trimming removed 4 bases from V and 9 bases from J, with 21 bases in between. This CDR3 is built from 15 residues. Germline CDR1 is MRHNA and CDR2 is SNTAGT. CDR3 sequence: CASSVELVGFGAQYF. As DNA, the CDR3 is TGTGCCAGCAGTGTAGAACTAGTGGGGTTCGGGGCCCAGTACTTC.

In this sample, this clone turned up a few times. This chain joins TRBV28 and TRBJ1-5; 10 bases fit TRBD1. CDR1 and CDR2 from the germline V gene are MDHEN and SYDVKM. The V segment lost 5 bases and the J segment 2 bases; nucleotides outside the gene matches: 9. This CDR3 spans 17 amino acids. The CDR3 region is CASSIKGQGFCNQPQHF. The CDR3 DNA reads TGTGCCAGCAGTATAAAGGGACAGGGGTTTTGCAATCAGCCCCAGCATTTT.

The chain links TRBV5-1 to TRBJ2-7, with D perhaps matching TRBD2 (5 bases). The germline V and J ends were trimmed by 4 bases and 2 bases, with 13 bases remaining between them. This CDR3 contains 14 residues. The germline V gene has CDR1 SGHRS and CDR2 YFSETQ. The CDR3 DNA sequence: TGCGCCAGCAGCCCGGGTGGGGAGCCCTACGAGCAGTACTTC. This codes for CASSPGGEPYEQYF.

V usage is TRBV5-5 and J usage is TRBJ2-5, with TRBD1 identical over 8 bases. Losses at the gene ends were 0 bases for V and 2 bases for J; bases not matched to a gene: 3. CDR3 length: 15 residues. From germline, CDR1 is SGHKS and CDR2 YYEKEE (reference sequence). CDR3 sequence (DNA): TGTGCCAGCAGCTTGGCCAACAGGGGGCAAGAGACCCAGTACTTC. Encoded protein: CASSLANRGQETQYF.

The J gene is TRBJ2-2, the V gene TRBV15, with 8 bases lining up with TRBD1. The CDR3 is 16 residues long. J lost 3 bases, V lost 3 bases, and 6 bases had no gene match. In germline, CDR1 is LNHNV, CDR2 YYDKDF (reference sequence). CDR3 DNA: TGTGCCACCAGCAGTCCCGACAGGGGAGACACCGGGGAGCTGTTTTTT. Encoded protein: CATSSPDRGDTGELFF.

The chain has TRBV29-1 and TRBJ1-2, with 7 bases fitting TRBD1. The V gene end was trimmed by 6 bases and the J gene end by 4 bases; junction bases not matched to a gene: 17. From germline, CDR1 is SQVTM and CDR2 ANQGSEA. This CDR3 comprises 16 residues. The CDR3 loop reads CSVHPPGQGGLYGYTF. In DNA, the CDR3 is TGCAGCGTCCACCCCCCGGGGCAGGGGGGCCTCTATGGCTACACCTTC.

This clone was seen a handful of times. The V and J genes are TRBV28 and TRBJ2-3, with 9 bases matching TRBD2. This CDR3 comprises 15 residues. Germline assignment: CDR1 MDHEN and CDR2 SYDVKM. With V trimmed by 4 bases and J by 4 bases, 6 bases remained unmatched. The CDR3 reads CASSCGRAAPDTQYF. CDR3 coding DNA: TGTGCCAGCAGTTGCGGGAGGGCCGCCCCAGATACGCAGTATTTT. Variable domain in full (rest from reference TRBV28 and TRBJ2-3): DVKVTQSSRYLVKRTGEKVFLECVQDMDHENMFWYRQDPGLGLRLIYFSYDVKMKEKGDIPEGYSVSREKKERFSLILESASTNQTSMYLCASSCGRAAPDTQYFGPGTRLTVL.

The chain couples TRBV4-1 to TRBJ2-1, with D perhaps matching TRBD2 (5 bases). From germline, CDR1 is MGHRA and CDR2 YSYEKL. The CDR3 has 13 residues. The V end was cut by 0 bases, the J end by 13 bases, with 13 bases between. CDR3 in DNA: TGCGCCAGCAGCCAAGATTGGATGGGAGAACAGTTCTTC. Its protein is CASSQDWMGEQFF.

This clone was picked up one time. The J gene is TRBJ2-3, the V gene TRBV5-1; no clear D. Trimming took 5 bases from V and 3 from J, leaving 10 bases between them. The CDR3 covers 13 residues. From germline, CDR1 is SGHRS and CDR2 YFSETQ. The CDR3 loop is CASSKKRTDTQYF. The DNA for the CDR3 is TGCGCCAGCAGTAAAAAGAGGACAGATACGCAGTATTTT.

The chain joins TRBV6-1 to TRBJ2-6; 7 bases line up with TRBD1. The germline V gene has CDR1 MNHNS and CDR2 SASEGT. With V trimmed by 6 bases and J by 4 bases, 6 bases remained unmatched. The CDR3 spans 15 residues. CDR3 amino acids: CASRTTGNGANVLTF. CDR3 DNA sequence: TGTGCCAGCAGGACGACAGGGAACGGGGCCAACGTCCTGACTTTC.

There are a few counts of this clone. The CDR3 loop is CASSPSETQYF. CDR3 nucleotide sequence: TGTGCCAGCAGCCCCTCGGAGACCCAGTACTTC. The gene calls are TRBV7-9 and TRBJ2-5; D not certain. The CDR3 sequence is 11 residues long. Trimming left V 5 bases short and J 5 bases short, with 6 bases between. Germline V lookup: CDR1 SEHNR, CDR2 FQNEAQ (reference sequence).

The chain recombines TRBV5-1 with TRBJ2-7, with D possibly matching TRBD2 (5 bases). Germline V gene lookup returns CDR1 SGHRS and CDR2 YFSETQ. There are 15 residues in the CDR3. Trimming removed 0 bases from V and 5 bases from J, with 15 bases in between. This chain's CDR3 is CASSLAWLEGHEQYF. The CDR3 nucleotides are TGCGCCAGCAGCTTGGCTTGGCTAGAGGGCCACGAGCAGTACTTC.

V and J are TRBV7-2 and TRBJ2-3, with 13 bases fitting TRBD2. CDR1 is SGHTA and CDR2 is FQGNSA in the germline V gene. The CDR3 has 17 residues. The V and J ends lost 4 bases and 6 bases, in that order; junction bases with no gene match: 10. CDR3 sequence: CASSSPGLAGDSDTQYF. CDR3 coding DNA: TGTGCCAGCAGCTCTCCCGGACTAGCGGGAGATTCGGATACGCAGTATTTT. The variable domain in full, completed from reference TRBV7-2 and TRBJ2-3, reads GAGVSQSPSNKVTEKGKDVELRCDPISGHTALYWYRQSLGQGLEFLIYFQGNSAPDKSGLPSDRFSAERTGGSVSTLTIQRTQQEDSAVYLCASSSPGLAGDSDTQYFGPGTRLTVL.

This chain's CDR3 is CASSQDYRGGPNQPQHF. The CDR3 coding sequence is TGCGCCAGCAGCCAAGATTACAGGGGTGGTCCCAATCAGCCCCAGCATTTT. V is TRBV4-1 and J is TRBJ1-5, with TRBD1 matching 7 bases. Per the germline V gene, CDR1 is MGHRA and CDR2 is YSYEKL. Losses at the gene ends were 0 bases for V and 3 bases for J; bases not matched to a gene: 8. The CDR3 has 17 amino acids.

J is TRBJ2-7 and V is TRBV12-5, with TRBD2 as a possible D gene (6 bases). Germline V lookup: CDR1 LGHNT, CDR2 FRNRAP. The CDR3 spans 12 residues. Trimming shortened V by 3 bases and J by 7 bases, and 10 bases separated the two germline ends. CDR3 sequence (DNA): TGTGCTAGTGGTTTCCCTCGGGGGGAGCAGTACTTC. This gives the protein CASGFPRGEQYF.